A selection of T cell receptor beta chains follows, all from one sample in a study of PD-1 blockade in classical Hodgkin lymphoma. Generated by immunoSEQ multiplex PCR, the TCRdb table keeps only in-frame clones and is missing some. The table shows about 150,000 clones, with 78% occurring only once. The specimen comprised peripheral blood mononuclear cells (PBMCs), sampled before the second cycle of nivolumab. Receptor source: a human donor with classical Hodgkin lymphoma. Each CDR3 is given with its conserved first and last residue. The D gene is left open where the match is weak. Some rows have no size entry. The others give once, few or many, or a class for an expanded clone.

j_call | v_call | d_call | clone_size | cdr3_aa | cdr3_nt
TRBJ2-3 | TRBV5-1 | NA | NA | CASSSSPGAGTDTQYF | TGCGCCAGCAGCTCCTCGCCCGGGGCGGGCACAGATACGCAGTATTTT
TRBJ2-7 | TRBV7-2 | NA | NA | CASSLGPGMQYEQYF | TGTGCCAGCAGCTTAGGGCCGGGTATGCAATACGAGCAGTACTTC
TRBJ1-2 | TRBV4-1 | NA | NA | CASSQDGFRFTF | TGCGCCAGCAGCCAAGATGGGTTTCGTTTCACCTTC
TRBJ2-6 | TRBV19 | NA | NA | CASSISNRAGANVLTF | TGTGCCAGTAGTATATCCAACAGGGCAGGGGCCAACGTCCTGACTTTC
TRBJ2-5 | TRBV5-8 | TRBD2 | few | CASSLGLAETQYF | TGTGCCAGCAGCTTGGGACTAGCGGAGACCCAGTACTTC
TRBJ2-7 | TRBV6-5 | NA | NA | CASSLPEASTEQYF | TGTGCCAGCAGTTTACCGGAGGCCTCTACCGAGCAGTACTTC
TRBJ1-3 | TRBV7-9 | TRBD1 | NA | CASSSGQALSGNTIYF | TGTGCCAGCAGCTCGGGACAGGCGCTCTCTGGAAACACCATATATTTT
TRBJ1-2 | TRBV9 | TRBD1 | NA | CASSAGDRGPRGYAYTF | TGTGCCAGCAGCGCCGGGGACAGGGGGCCTCGCGGGTATGCCTACACCTTC
TRBJ2-1 | TRBV28 | TRBD2 | NA | CASILRGGYNTEQFF | TGTGCCAGCATTTTGCGGGGGGGATATAACACTGAGCAGTTCTTC
TRBJ2-7 | TRBV5-5 | NA | NA | CASSPRPGPYEQYF | TGTGCCAGCAGCCCCCGGCCAGGGCCCTACGAGCAGTACTTC
TRBJ2-1 | TRBV7-3 | NA | NA | CASSPSRDTNEQFF | TGTGCCAGCAGCCCCTCAAGAGATACCAATGAGCAGTTCTTC
TRBJ1-5 | TRBV19 | NA | many | CASSINGGGYSNQPQHF | TGTGCCAGTAGTATTAATGGCGGTGGCTATAGCAATCAGCCCCAGCATTTT
TRBJ2-1 | TRBV19 | TRBD2 | NA | CASSIALAGDEQFF | TGTGCCAGTAGTATAGCACTAGCGGGGGATGAGCAGTTCTTC
TRBJ2-1 | TRBV7-8 | TRBD1 | NA | CASSLVNRGLYNEQFF | TGTGCCAGCAGCTTAGTAAACAGGGGGCTTTACAATGAGCAGTTCTTC
TRBJ1-1 | TRBV27 | NA | few | CASRQGRTEAFF | TGTGCCAGCAGACAGGGTAGGACTGAAGCTTTCTTT
TRBJ1-2 | TRBV19 | TRBD1 | NA | CASHRPGGNYGYTF | TGTGCCAGTCATCGCCCAGGGGGTAACTATGGCTACACCTTC
TRBJ2-7 | TRBV10-3 | TRBD1 | NA | CAISVGQGPYEQYF | TGTGCCATCAGTGTAGGACAGGGACCCTACGAGCAGTACTTC
TRBJ2-1 | TRBV28 | NA | NA | CASSSAGMANEQFF | TGTGCCAGCAGTTCGGCGGGAATGGCCAATGAGCAGTTCTTC
TRBJ2-1 | TRBV18 | TRBD1 | NA | CASSSDRGLVYNEQFF | TGTGCCAGCTCATCAGACAGGGGTTTGGTTTACAATGAGCAGTTCTTC
TRBJ1-6 | TRBV6-1 | NA | few | CASTFNSPLHF | TGTGCCAGCACGTTTAATTCACCCCTCCACTTT
TRBJ1-5 | TRBV19 | NA | NA | CASSSPWTPYQPQHF | TGTGCCAGTAGTAGTCCTTGGACCCCGTATCAGCCCCAGCATTTT
TRBJ1-5 | TRBV6-1 | TRBD1 | NA | CASSEAGTGVHQPQHF | TGTGCCAGCAGTGAAGCCGGGACAGGGGTCCATCAGCCCCAGCATTTT
TRBJ1-1 | TRBV23-1 | NA | NA | CASPPPSGLLPRAWTEAFF | TGCGCCAGCCCCCCTCCGTCGGGCCTGCTTCCTAGGGCGTGGACTGAAGCTTTCTTT
TRBJ1-1 | TRBV7-2 | NA | NA | CASSASGRATEAFF | TGTGCCAGCAGCGCCTCCGGGCGGGCGACTGAAGCTTTCTTT
TRBJ1-1 | TRBV6-6 | NA | NA | CASRKGGAMNTEAFF | TGTGCCAGCAGGAAAGGGGGGGCTATGAACACTGAAGCTTTCTTT
TRBJ2-2 | TRBV19 | NA | NA | CASSRIRGATGELFF | TGTGCCAGTAGCCGAATCAGGGGGGCCACCGGGGAGCTGTTTTTT
TRBJ2-3 | TRBV5-1 | NA | few | CASSLEGQNTDTQYF | TGCGCCAGCAGCTTGGAAGGACAAAACACAGATACGCAGTATTTT
TRBJ1-6 | TRBV25-1 | NA | NA | CASSESPFLWSPLHF | TGTGCCAGCAGTGAATCCCCGTTTTTATGGTCACCCCTCCACTTT
TRBJ1-4 | TRBV6-1 | NA | NA | CASSGTLIYGELFF | TGTGCCAGCAGCGGGACCCTTATCTATGGGGAACTGTTTTTT
TRBJ1-2 | TRBV7-9 | NA | few | CASSLTSLNYGYTF | TGTGCCAGCAGCCTTACATCCTTGAACTATGGCTACACCTTC
TRBJ2-1 | TRBV5-4 | TRBD2 | NA | CASSSPLAGLYNEQFF | TGTGCCAGCAGCTCCCCATTAGCGGGACTGTACAATGAGCAGTTCTTC
TRBJ2-2 | TRBV9 | NA | NA | CASSSGGGFANTGELFF | TGTGCCAGCAGCTCAGGTGGAGGGTTCGCGAACACCGGGGAGCTGTTTTTT
TRBJ1-4 | TRBV18 | NA | NA | CASSPGGLSGEKLFF | TGTGCCAGCTCACCGGGGGGTTTATCTGGAGAAAAACTGTTTTTT
TRBJ2-7 | TRBV28 | NA | once | CASTLPGRAYEQYF | TGTGCCAGCACCCTCCCCGGCAGGGCCTACGAGCAGTACTTC
TRBJ1-2 | TRBV7-9 | NA | NA | CASSTVHSGYTF | TGTGCCAGCAGCACGGTCCACAGCGGCTACACCTTC